These 2 T cell receptor beta chains were all obtained from the same sample, sequenced in a study of cytomegalovirus exposure and HLA in healthy donors. The primer mix had 60 Vbeta and 13 Jbeta primers. Profiling relied on immunoSEQ multiplex PCR, and the TCRdb table lists in-frame clones only, not all of them. Of just over 200,000 clones in the sample, around 70% were seen once. The specimen sequenced was PBMCs. These receptors were collected from a man in his forties or fifties in good health and CMV-seropositive.

V gene TRBV29-1 combines with J gene TRBJ1-1, with 7 bases fitting TRBD1. The CDR3 extends over 14 amino acids. Unmatched junction bases numbered 8, after V lost 2 bases and J lost 5 bases. Looked up from germline, CDR1 is SQVTM and CDR2 is ANQGSEA. CDR3 residues: CSVELLRGRTEAFF. DNA for the CDR3: TGCAGCGTTGAATTGTTAAGGGGGCGGACTGAAGCTTTCTTT.

V and J are TRBV18 and TRBJ2-3, with 8 bases identical to TRBD2. Germline V lookup: CDR1 KGHSH, CDR2 LQKENI. The CDR3 has 18 amino acids. V shed 4 bases, J shed 2 bases, and the junction held 14 bases outside the gene matches. The CDR3 region has the DNA TGTGCCAGCTCACTCTTGACCCCTAGCGGGCTGACCACAGATACGCAGTATTTT. It codes for CASSLLTPSGLTTDTQYF. The full variable domain, its missing parts supplied by reference TRBV18 and TRBJ2-3, is NAGVMQNPRHLVRRRGQEARLRCSPMKGHSHVYWYRQLPEEGLKFMVYLQKENIIDESGMPKERFSAEFPKEGPSILRIQQVVRGDSAAYFCASSLLTPSGLTTDTQYFGPGTRLTVL.